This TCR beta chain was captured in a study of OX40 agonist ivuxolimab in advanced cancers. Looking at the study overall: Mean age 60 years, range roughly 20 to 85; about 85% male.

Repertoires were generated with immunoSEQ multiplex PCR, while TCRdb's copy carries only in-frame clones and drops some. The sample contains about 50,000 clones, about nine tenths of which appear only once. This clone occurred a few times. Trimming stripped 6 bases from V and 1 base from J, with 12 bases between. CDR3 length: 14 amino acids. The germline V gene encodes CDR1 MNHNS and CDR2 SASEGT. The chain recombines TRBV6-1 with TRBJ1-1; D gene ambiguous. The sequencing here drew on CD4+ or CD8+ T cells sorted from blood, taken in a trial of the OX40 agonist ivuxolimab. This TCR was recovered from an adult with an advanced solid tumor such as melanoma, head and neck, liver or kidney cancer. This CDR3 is CASRAWGGNTEAFF. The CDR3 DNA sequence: TGTGCCAGCAGGGCTTGGGGAGGGAACACTGAAGCTTTCTTT.